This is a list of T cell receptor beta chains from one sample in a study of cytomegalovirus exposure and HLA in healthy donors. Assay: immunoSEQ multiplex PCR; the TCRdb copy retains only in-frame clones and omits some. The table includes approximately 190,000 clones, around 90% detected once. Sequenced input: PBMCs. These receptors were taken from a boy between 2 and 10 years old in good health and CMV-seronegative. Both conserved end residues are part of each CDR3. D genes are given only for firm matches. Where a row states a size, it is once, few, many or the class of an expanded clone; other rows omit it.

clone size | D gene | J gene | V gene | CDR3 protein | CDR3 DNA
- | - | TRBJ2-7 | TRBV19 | CASSMDSTYEQYF | TGTGCCAGTAGTATGGACAGTACCTACGAGCAGTACTTC
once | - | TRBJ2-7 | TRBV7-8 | CASSSIPLRFYEQYF | TGTGCCAGCAGCTCGATCCCCCTTAGATTTTACGAGCAGTACTTC
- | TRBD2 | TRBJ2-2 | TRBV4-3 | CASSQDGGLAGGSNTGELFF | TGCGCCAGCAGCCAAGATGGGGGACTAGCGGGGGGGTCGAACACCGGGGAGCTGTTTTTT
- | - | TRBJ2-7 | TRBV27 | CASSPPGGVRFYEQYF | TGTGCCAGCAGTCCCCCCGGCGGGGTTAGATTTTACGAGCAGTACTTC
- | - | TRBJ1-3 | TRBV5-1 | CASSYGSGNTIYF | TGCGCCAGCAGCTACGGCTCTGGAAACACCATATATTTT
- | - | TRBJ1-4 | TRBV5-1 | CASSLEGSSSPWSKLFF | TGCGCCAGCAGCTTGGAAGGGAGCAGTAGCCCGTGGTCGAAACTGTTTTTT
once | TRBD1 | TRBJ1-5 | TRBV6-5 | CASRTGGSNQPQHF | TGTGCCAGCAGGACAGGGGGTAGCAATCAGCCCCAGCATTTT
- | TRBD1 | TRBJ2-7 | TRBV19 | CARKPGTGYYEQYF | TGTGCCAGAAAACCTGGGACAGGGTACTACGAGCAGTACTTC
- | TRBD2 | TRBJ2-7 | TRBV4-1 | CASSLGLAGGPSYEQYF | TGCGCCAGCAGCCTCGGACTAGCGGGAGGGCCGTCCTACGAGCAGTACTTC
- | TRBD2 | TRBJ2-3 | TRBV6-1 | CASSEAPAGGGADTQYF | TGTGCCAGCAGTGAAGCTCCAGCGGGAGGGGGTGCAGATACGCAGTATTTT
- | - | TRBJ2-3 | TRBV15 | CATSRDRVSDTQYF | TGTGCCACCAGCAGAGACAGGGTCTCAGATACGCAGTATTTT
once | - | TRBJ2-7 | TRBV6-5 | CASSPDAGMAYEQYF | TGTGCCAGCAGCCCCGACGCAGGGATGGCCTACGAGCAGTACTTC
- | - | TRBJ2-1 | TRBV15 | CATSRDGREQFF | TGTGCCACCAGCAGAGATGGGAGGGAGCAGTTCTTC
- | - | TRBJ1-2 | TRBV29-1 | CSVVGGSYGYTF | TGCAGCGTTGTGGGCGGGAGCTATGGCTACACCTTC
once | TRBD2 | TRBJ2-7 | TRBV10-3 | CAISGPRSGGNSYEQYF | TGTGCCATCAGTGGACCTCGTAGCGGGGGGAACTCCTACGAGCAGTACTTC